This entry concerns a single TCR beta chain. TCRdb's table, derived via immunoSEQ multiplex PCR, lists solely in-frame clones and lacks some. The data show about 30,000 clones, approximately 76% seen once. The data belong to a study of early stage breast cancer tumors. The wider study: ER+/PR+/HER2- status applied to about 80% of the 16 invasive breast tumors.

V dropped 6 bases and J dropped 6 bases, with 14 bases sitting between them. There are 13 residues in the CDR3. Germline V gene data show CDR1 as ENHRY and CDR2 as SYGVKD. The specimen was blood. The V gene is TRBV10-3, the J gene TRBJ1-1; D is unclear. The clonotype comes from a person between 50 and 60 years old with breast cancer. The CDR3 region is CAISWARWAEAFF. The CDR3 DNA is TGTGCCATCAGCTGGGCTCGATGGGCTGAAGCTTTCTTT.